This T cell receptor (beta chain) emerged from a study of chemoradiotherapy in HPV16-positive cancers. Study-wide results and limits: Candidate HPV-specific clones and E7-related TCR motifs grew in tumor during treatment. Better recurrence-free survival went with HPV-responsive T-cell expansion in HPV16-positive patients. Functional assays defining HPV-specific T cells used only a couple of HPV16-positive patients.

About this clone: The antigen remains undetermined.

Germline CDR1 LNHDA, CDR2 SQIVND (reference sequence). V lost 4 bases, J lost 7 bases, and 8 bases stayed unmatched. The CDR3 spans 15 residues. This table comes from immunoSEQ multiplex PCR, and its TCRdb copy is limited to in-frame clones, with some not included. The sample carries about 14,000 clones, approximately 72% recorded once. The receptor comes from a human donor with HPV-associated anogenital cancer. The rearrangement uses TRBV19 and TRBJ2-2, with TRBD1 identical over 8 bases. Collection took place from a patient who underwent chemoradiotherapy. The CDR3 region is CASSTPTGAVGELFF. In nucleotides, the CDR3 is TGTGCCAGTAGTACTCCGACAGGGGCGGTCGGGGAGCTGTTTTTT. The whole variable domain, remainder taken from reference TRBV19 and TRBJ2-2, is DGGITQSPKYLFRKEGQNVTLSCEQNLNHDAMYWYRQDPGQGLRLIYYSQIVNDFQKGDIAEGYSVSREKKESFPLTVTSAQKNPTAFYLCASSTPTGAVGELFFGEGSRLTVL.